Listed below are T cell receptor beta chains from one sample, sequenced in a study of CD8+ T cells in alopecia areata. Clones were sequenced by immunoSEQ multiplex PCR, and TCRdb holds only the in-frame ones, with some missing. The profile shows 65,000 to 90,000 clones, approximately 50% of them singletons. Sequencing was done on a sample of NKG2D-high CD8+ T cells sorted from blood. The receptors come from a human donor with alopecia areata. CDR3s include the opening cysteine and the closing phenylalanine or tryptophan. The order of the fields is J gene, D gene, V gene, clone size, CDR3 DNA, CDR3 protein. A D gene is named only where the DNA matches it firmly. Clone size, where shown, is once, few, many, or a class for clones that have expanded.

>TRBJ1-2|NA|TRBV27|NA
TGTGCCAGTAGTCTAAATGTTGGCTATGGCTACACCTTC
CASSLNVGYGYTF
>TRBJ2-3|NA|TRBV4-1|NA
TGCGCCAGCAGCCAAGTGGGTGACTACCCACTTACGCAGTATTTT
CASSQVGDYPLTQYF
>TRBJ2-3|TRBD1|TRBV11-2|NA
TGTGCCAGCAGAACGACAGGGGAGAACACAGATACGCAGTATTTT
CASRTTGENTDTQYF
>TRBJ2-4|NA|TRBV5-4|NA
TGTGCCAGCAGCTTGGGGGATGGACTATCGAACATTCAGTACTTC
CASSLGDGLSNIQYF
>TRBJ2-3|NA|TRBV6-5|once
TGTGCCAGCAGTTTGGGCTTCACAGATACGCAGTATTTT
CASSLGFTDTQYF
>TRBJ2-2|TRBD1|TRBV19|NA
TGTGCCAGTACCGGGACAGGGGAGGTCGGGGAGCTGTTTTTT
CASTGTGEVGELFF
>TRBJ1-2|NA|TRBV19|few
TGTGCCAGTAGTATATGGCCCGGGGAGGGCTACACCTTC
CASSIWPGEGYTF
>TRBJ2-1|TRBD2|TRBV5-4|NA
TGTGCCAGCAGTTTCTATCTAGCGGAACATGTCGATGAGCAGTTCTTC
CASSFYLAEHVDEQFF
>TRBJ2-1|NA|TRBV28|few
TGTGCCAGCAGGCCTACAGCGAGCTCCTACAATGAGCAGTTCTTC
CASRPTASSYNEQFF
>TRBJ2-5|NA|TRBV11-2|NA
TGTGCCAGCAGCTTAGTTTACGGGGGAGAAATTGAGACCCAGTACTTC
CASSLVYGGEIETQYF
>TRBJ2-7|TRBD1|TRBV27|NA
TGTGCCAGCAGTGCGCAGGGGGTCCGGGAGCAGTACTTC
CASSAQGVREQYF
>TRBJ2-2|TRBD1|TRBV28|few
TGTGCCAGCAGTTTCTTTGACAGGGGAGCCGGGGAGCTGTTTTTT
CASSFFDRGAGELFF
>TRBJ2-3|TRBD2|TRBV25-1|NA
TGTGCCAGCAGCGCCCGACTAGCGGGGGATAGCACAGATACGCAGTATTTT
CASSARLAGDSTDTQYF
>TRBJ2-5|TRBD2|TRBV7-9|few
TGTGCCAGCAGCTTATTCGGCGGGGGTCAAGAGACCCAGTACTTC
CASSLFGGGQETQYF
>TRBJ1-6|TRBD1|TRBV4-1|few
TGCGCCAGCAGGTCGGACAGGGGATCGGGGTCACCCCTCCACTTT
CASRSDRGSGSPLHF
>TRBJ2-7|NA|TRBV6-6|NA
TGTGCCAGCAGTTACTCGGTCGAGCAGTACTTC
CASSYSVEQYF
>TRBJ2-5|TRBD1|TRBV2|NA
TGTGCCAGCAGTGCTACAGGGGGGCGTCAAGAGACCCAGTACTTC
CASSATGGRQETQYF
>TRBJ2-5|TRBD2|TRBV11-2|NA
TGTGCCAGCAGCTGGGGACTAGCGGGCCAAGAGACCCAGTACTTC
CASSWGLAGQETQYF
>TRBJ2-7|NA|TRBV2|NA
TGTGCCAGCAGGGGAGGCACCGAGCAGTACTTC
CASRGGTEQYF
>TRBJ1-1|NA|TRBV5-4|NA
TGTGCCAGCAGTTTCGCCGGGGCCAACGGGGCTTTCTTT
CASSFAGANGAFF
>TRBJ1-1|TRBD1|TRBV9|few
TGTGCCAGCAGCGGGACAGGGGAAGCTTTCTTT
CASSGTGEAFF
>TRBJ2-2|NA|TRBV18|few
TGTGCCAGCTCACTCACGACCGGGGAGCTGTTTTTT
CASSLTTGELFF
>TRBJ2-5|NA|TRBV27|NA
TGTGCCAGCAGTCAGGAGATGGGGGAGACCCAGTACTTC
CASSQEMGETQYF
>TRBJ1-2|NA|TRBV30|NA
TGTGCCTTAGCTACCTCGGGGAGCTATGGCTACACCTTC
CALATSGSYGYTF
>TRBJ1-2|NA|TRBV27|NA
TGTGCCGTCCAGGGATATCTTGGCTACACCTTC
CAVQGYLGYTF
>TRBJ2-5|NA|TRBV28|once
TGTGCCAGCAGTTTCATCGGCTCACAAGAGACCCAGTACTTC
CASSFIGSQETQYF
>TRBJ1-3|NA|TRBV5-4|NA
TGTGCCAGCAGCTTGGACAGGTCCGGAAACACCATATATTTT
CASSLDRSGNTIYF
>TRBJ2-1|TRBD1|TRBV2|few
TGTGCCAGCAGTGAACTCGGGACAGAGTACAATGAGCAGTTCTTC
CASSELGTEYNEQFF
>TRBJ2-7|NA|TRBV30|NA
TGTGCCTGGATGGCGGGCTTCGAGCAGTACTTC
CAWMAGFEQYF
>TRBJ2-3|NA|TRBV4-1|NA
TGCGCCAGCAGCCAACCCACAGATACGCAGTATTTT
CASSQPTDTQYF
>TRBJ1-5|NA|TRBV4-1|NA
TGCGCCAGCAGCCAAGGCCAGGGATCTGGTCAGCCCCAGCATTTT
CASSQGQGSGQPQHF
>TRBJ2-7|NA|TRBV30|NA
TGTGCCTGGAGGACCCACAGGGCAACCTACGAGCAGTACTTC
CAWRTHRATYEQYF
>TRBJ2-2|NA|TRBV6-5|NA
TGTGCCAGCAGTTACTCGGGGTACACCGGGGAGCTGTTTTTT
CASSYSGYTGELFF
>TRBJ2-1|NA|TRBV29-1|NA
TGCAGCGGGGAAGGGACGGGGAGGTACAATGAGCAGTTCTTC
CSGEGTGRYNEQFF
>TRBJ2-2|TRBD2|TRBV7-9|few
TGTGCCAGCAGCGTCCTAGCGGGTGACAACCAAGGGGAGCTGTTTTTT
CASSVLAGDNQGELFF
>TRBJ2-7|NA|TRBV7-9|NA
TGTGCCAGCAGCCCGTCGGGGAGATCCTACGAGCAGTACTTC
CASSPSGRSYEQYF
>TRBJ2-1|NA|TRBV7-9|NA
TGTGCCAGCAGTTTAGGGAGGAACAATGAGCAGTTCTTC
CASSLGRNNEQFF